This entry lists 9 T cell receptor beta chains sequenced from one sample in a study of blood T cell repertoires in COVID-19. Some clones are missing from TCRdb's copy, which holds only in-frame ones; the method was immunoSEQ multiplex PCR. This sample has roughly 15,000 clones, with 89% found just once. The sequenced material came from peripheral blood. These receptors all stem from a human donor in a cohort sampled during active COVID-19.

The V call is TRBV5-1, the J call TRBJ1-5; TRBD1 aligns across 12 bases. Germline assignment: CDR1 SGHRS and CDR2 YFSETQ. The ends lost 4 bases at V and 6 bases at J; junction bases unmatched: 5. The CDR3 is 15 residues long. DNA of the CDR3: TGCGCCAGCAGCCCCGGGACAGGGGGCCCTCAGCCCCAGCATTTT. This translates into CASSPGTGGPQPQHF.

The rearrangement links TRBV30 to TRBJ2-1, with a tentative D call TRBD2 (5 bases). The length of the CDR3 is 14 residues. The germline V and J ends were trimmed by 5 bases and 0 bases, with 11 bases remaining between them. The germline V gene encodes CDR1 GTSNPN and CDR2 SVGIG (reference sequence). The CDR3 region has the DNA TGTGCCTGGGCGGTTAGCGACTCCTACAATGAGCAGTTCTTC. Its protein is CAWAVSDSYNEQFF.

V and J are TRBV6-6 and TRBJ1-2; 7 bases match TRBD1. J lost 4 bases, V lost 8 bases, and 7 bases had no gene match. Germline V gene lookup returns CDR1 MNHNY and CDR2 SVGAGI (reference sequence). The CDR3 sequence is 13 residues long. This chain's CDR3 is CASSGTAGYGYTF. The CDR3 region has the DNA TGTGCCAGCTCCGGGACAGCGGGCTATGGCTACACCTTC.

The chain carries TRBV3-1 (or the pseudogene TRBV3-2) and TRBJ1-6, with no clear D. The CDR3 totals 13 residues. Trimming took 4 bases from V and 4 from J, leaving 5 bases between them. The germline gives CDR1 LGHDT, CDR2 YNNKEL (reference sequence). This CDR3 reads CASSPGYNSPLHF. The CDR3, as DNA: TGTGCCAGCAGCCCCGGGTATAATTCACCCCTCCACTTT.

This chain connects TRBV13 to TRBJ2-3; possibly TRBD2 for D (7 bases). Germline assignment: CDR1 PRHDT and CDR2 FYEKMQ (reference sequence). This CDR3 comprises 15 residues. V lost 5 bases and J 3 bases, leaving 15 bases between the germline ends. CDR3 sequence: CASSGGAVRTDTQYF. CDR3 nucleotides: TGTGCCAGCAGCGGGGGGGCAGTTAGGACAGATACGCAGTATTTT.

This chain connects TRBV5-1 to TRBJ1-4; D remains ambiguous. Deletions cut 7 bases from V and 4 bases from J, with 14 bases between. The CDR3 is 14 residues long. The germline V gene has CDR1 SGHRS and CDR2 YFSETQ. The CDR3, as DNA: TGCGCCAGCCGAGAGGTGATGGGTAATGAAAAACTGTTTTTT. Translation gives CASREVMGNEKLFF.

J is TRBJ1-1 and V is TRBV7-9; 7 bases line up with TRBD1. This CDR3 comprises 12 residues. J was trimmed by 7 bases and V by 5 bases; bases with no gene match: 4. CDR1 is SEHNR, CDR2 FQNEAQ, per germline (reference sequence). CDR3 protein: CASSGDSLEAFF. The CDR3 DNA is TGTGCCAGCAGCGGGGACAGCCTTGAAGCTTTCTTT.

The chain uses TRBV2 and TRBJ2-7, with 8 bases that match TRBD1. The CDR3 contains 15 residues. Trimming took 7 bases from V and 6 from J; bases not matched to a gene: 14. Germline loops: CDR1 SNHLY, CDR2 FYNNEI. CDR3 protein: CASTDRRQGASEQYF. The DNA of the CDR3 is TGTGCCAGCACTGACCGGAGGCAGGGGGCGTCCGAGCAGTACTTC.

The rearrangement links TRBV5-1 to TRBJ2-2, with no clear D. Germline V gene sequence: CDR1 SGHRS, CDR2 YFSETQ. This CDR3 is 15 amino acids long. V dropped 0 bases and J dropped 0 bases, with 6 bases sitting between them. CDR3 loop: CASSLVQTNTGELFF. The DNA of the CDR3 is TGCGCCAGCAGCTTGGTACAGACGAACACCGGGGAGCTGTTTTTT. Full variable domain (outside the CDR3, taken from reference TRBV5-1 and TRBJ2-2): KAGVTQTPRYLIKTRGQQVTLSCSPISGHRSVSWYQQTPGQGLQFLFEYFSETQRNKGNFPGRFSGRQFSNSRSEMNVSTLELGDSALYLCASSLVQTNTGELFFGEGSRLTVL.